The T cell receptor (beta chain) under discussion was sequenced for a study of T-cell memory formation after mild COVID-19. 5'RACE primed at constant segments yielded TCR alpha and TCR beta cDNA libraries bearing sample barcodes and UMIs. TCRdb reanalysed the 5' RACE reads using MiXCR and keeps one entry per CDR3 protein. The table lists about 300,000 distinct CDR3 sequences, 19% of them singletons. CDR1 is MNHNY and CDR2 is SVGAGI in the germline V gene (reference sequence). The ends were cut back, 6 bases at V and 4 bases at J, with 6 bases in the middle. The CDR3 loop spans 11 amino acids. The material sequenced was PBMCs or a T cell subset sorted from them (not recorded which). This TCR was sampled from a man younger than 35 who had mild COVID-19 (a few samples of this study predate the infection). Cell type and time point are not known. The chain has TRBV6-6 and TRBJ2-5, with D tentatively TRBD1 or TRBD2 (5 bases each). DNA for the CDR3: TGTGCCAGCAGGGGGACAGAGACCCAGTACTTC. Translated, it gives CASRGTETQYF.